The sequence of this TCR beta chain was determined in a study of blood T cell repertoires in COVID-19. Study-wide background: Donors in the United States, Italy and Spain gave samples during acute or convalescent COVID-19.

The junction had 9 bases not matched to a gene; V was cut back by 4 bases and J by 5 bases. The V gene's germline CDR1 is SGDLS and CDR2 YYNGEE. There are 16 residues in the CDR3. Source study methods: Scientists estimated how many nucleated cells there were by amplifying reference gene primers. Sequencing used immunoSEQ multiplex PCR; TCRdb keeps in-frame clones, though not all of them. The V and J calls and the clone size are those of that table, but D and trimming were determined from the DNA. The table has 290,000 or so clones, roughly 90% seen once. The source is a young woman with COVID-19, enrolled during active disease. The sequenced sample consisted of peripheral blood. This chain connects TRBV9 to TRBJ2-5, with 12 bases identical to TRBD2. CDR3 residues: CASSPRLAGVGETQYF. The CDR3 bases are TGTGCCAGCAGCCCTCGACTAGCGGGAGTAGGGGAGACCCAGTACTTC.